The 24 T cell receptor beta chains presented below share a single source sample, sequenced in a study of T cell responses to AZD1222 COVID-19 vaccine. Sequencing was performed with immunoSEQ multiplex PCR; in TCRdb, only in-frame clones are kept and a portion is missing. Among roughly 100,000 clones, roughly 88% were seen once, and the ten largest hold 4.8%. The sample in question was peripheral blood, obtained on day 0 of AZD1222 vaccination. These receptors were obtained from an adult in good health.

CDR3 sequence reads: CASSSFHRDRSYEQYF. The DNA of the CDR3 is TGTGCCAGCAGCTCTTTCCACCGGGACAGATCCTACGAGCAGTACTTC. This sequence joins TRBV11-1 and TRBJ2-7; TRBD1 matches 7 bases. Losses at the gene ends were 4 bases for V and 1 base for J; bases not matched to a gene: 10. The germline V gene has CDR1 SGHAT and CDR2 FQDESV (reference sequence). There are 16 residues in the CDR3.

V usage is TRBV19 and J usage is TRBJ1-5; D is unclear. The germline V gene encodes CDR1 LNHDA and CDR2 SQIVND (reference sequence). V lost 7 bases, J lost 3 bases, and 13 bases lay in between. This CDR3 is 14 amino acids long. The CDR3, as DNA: TGTGCCAGTACCGGAATGCAGTTCAATCAGCCCCAGCATTTT. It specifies CASTGMQFNQPQHF.

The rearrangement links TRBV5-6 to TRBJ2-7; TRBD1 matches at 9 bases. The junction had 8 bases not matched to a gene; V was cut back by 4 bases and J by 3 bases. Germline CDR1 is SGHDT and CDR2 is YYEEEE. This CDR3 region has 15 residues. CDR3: CASSGSGQGFYEQYF. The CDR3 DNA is TGTGCCAGCAGCGGCTCGGGACAGGGTTTCTACGAGCAGTACTTC.

Here the CDR3 reads CASSTLVGGEQYF. For the CDR3, the DNA is TGTGCCAGTAGTACCCTTGTGGGGGGTGAGCAGTACTTC. The rearrangement links TRBV19 to TRBJ2-7, with D possibly TRBD2 on 6 matching bases. Germline V lookup: CDR1 LNHDA, CDR2 SQIVND (reference sequence). V lost 4 bases and J 7 bases, leaving 14 bases between the germline ends. The CDR3 runs 13 residues.

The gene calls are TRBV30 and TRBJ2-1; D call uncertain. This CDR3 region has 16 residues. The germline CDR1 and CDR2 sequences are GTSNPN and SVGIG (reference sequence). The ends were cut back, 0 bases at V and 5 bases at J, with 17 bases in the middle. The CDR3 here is CAWSVIIVPKNNEQFF. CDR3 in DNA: TGTGCCTGGAGTGTAATCATAGTCCCAAAGAACAATGAGCAGTTCTTC.

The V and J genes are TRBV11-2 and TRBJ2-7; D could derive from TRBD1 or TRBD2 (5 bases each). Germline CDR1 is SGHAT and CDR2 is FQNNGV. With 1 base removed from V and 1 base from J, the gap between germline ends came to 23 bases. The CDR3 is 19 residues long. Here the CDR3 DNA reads TGTGCCAGCAGCTTAGTAGGGACGGAATGGGGGAAGGGGTCCTACGAGCAGTACTTC. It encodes CASSLVGTEWGKGSYEQYF.

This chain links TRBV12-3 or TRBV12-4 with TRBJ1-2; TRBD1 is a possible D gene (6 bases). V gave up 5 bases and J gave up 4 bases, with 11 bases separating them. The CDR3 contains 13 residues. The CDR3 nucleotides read TGTGCCAGCAGTCCCGACAGGTCCTATGGCTACACCTTC. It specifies CASSPDRSYGYTF.

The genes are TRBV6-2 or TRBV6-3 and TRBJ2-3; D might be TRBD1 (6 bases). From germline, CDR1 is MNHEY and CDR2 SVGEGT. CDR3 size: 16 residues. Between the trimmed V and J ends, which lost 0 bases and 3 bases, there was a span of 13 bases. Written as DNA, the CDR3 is TGTGCCAGCAGTTACTCGGGCAGGGGCCAAACAGATACGCAGTATTTT. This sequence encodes CASSYSGRGQTDTQYF.

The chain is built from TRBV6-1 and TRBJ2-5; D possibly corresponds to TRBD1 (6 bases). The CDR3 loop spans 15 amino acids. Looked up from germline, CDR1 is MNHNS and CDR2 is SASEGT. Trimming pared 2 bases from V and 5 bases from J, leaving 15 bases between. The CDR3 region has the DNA TGTGCCAGCAGTGAATTCAGGGGCCGCAGGGAGACCCAGTACTTC. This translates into CASSEFRGRRETQYF.

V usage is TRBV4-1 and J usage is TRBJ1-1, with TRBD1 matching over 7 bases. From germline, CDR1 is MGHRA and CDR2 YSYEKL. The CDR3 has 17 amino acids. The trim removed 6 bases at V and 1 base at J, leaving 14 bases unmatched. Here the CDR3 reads CASSNPGRDSRNTEAFF. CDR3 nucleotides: TGCGCCAGCAGTAACCCCGGTCGGGACAGCCGGAACACTGAAGCTTTCTTT.

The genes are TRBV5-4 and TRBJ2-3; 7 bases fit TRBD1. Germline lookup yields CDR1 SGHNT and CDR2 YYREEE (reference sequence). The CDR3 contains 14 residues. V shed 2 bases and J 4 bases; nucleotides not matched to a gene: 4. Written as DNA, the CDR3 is TGTGCCAGCAGCTTAGACAGGGTGGCAGATACGCAGTATTTT. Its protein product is CASSLDRVADTQYF.

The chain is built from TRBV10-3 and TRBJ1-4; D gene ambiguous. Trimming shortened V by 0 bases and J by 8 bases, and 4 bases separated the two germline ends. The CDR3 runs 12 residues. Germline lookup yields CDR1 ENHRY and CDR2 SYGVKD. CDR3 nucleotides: TGTGCCATCAGTGAGTCAGGCGAAAAACTGTTTTTT. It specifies CAISESGEKLFF.

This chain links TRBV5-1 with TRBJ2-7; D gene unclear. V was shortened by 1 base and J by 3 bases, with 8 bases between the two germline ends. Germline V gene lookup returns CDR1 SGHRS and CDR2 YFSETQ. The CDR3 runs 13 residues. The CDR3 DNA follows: TGCGCCAGCAGCTTGTTGGCAGACTACGAGCAGTACTTC. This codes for CASSLLADYEQYF.

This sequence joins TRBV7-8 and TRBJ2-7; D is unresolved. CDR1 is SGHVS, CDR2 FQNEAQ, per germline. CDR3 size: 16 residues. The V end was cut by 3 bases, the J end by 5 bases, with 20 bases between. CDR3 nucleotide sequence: TGTGCCAGCAGCTTGATGACGGGCGGACCCTTCGACGAGCAGTACTTC. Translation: CASSLMTGGPFDEQYF.

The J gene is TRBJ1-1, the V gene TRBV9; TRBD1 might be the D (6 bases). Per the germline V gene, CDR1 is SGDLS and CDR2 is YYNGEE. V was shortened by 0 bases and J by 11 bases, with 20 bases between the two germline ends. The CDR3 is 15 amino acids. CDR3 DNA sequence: TGTGCCAGCAGCGTAGGCTCTACGTGGGGGCCGGATGCTTTCTTT. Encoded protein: CASSVGSTWGPDAFF.

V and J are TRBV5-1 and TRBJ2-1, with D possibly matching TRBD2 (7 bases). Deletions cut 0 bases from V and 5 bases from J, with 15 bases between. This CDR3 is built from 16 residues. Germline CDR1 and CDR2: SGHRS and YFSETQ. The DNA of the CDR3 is TGCGCCAGCAGCTTGGCCGTCGGGGGGCAGAACAATGAGCAGTTCTTC. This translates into CASSLAVGGQNNEQFF.

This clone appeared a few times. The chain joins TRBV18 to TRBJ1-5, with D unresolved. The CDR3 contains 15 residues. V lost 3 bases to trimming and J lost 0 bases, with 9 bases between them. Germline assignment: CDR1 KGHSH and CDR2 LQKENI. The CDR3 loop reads CASSPSSDSNQPQHF. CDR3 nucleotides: TGTGCCAGCTCACCGAGTAGCGATAGCAATCAGCCCCAGCATTTT.

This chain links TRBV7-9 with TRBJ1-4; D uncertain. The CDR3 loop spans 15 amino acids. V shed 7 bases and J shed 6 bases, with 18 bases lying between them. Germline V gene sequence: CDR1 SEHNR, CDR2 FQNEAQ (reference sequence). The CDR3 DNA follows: TGTGCCAGCACCACTATCGGGGAATCAGATGAAAAACTGTTTTTT. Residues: CASTTIGESDEKLFF.

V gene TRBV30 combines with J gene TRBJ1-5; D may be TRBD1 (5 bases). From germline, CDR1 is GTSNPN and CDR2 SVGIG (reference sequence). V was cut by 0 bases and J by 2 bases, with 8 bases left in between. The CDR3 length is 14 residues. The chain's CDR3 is CAWSVGGGNQPQHF. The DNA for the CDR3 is TGTGCCTGGAGTGTAGGAGGGGGCAATCAGCCCCAGCATTTT.

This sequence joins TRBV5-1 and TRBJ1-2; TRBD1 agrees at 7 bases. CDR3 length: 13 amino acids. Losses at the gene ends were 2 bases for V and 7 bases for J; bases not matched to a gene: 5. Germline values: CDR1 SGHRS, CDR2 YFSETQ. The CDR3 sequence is CASSFGQASGYTF. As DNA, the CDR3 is TGCGCCAGCAGCTTCGGACAGGCGAGTGGCTACACCTTC.

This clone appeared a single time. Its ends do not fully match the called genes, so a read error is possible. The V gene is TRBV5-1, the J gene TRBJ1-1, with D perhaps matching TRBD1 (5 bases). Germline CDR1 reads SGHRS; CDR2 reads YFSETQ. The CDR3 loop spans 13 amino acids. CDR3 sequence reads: CASTLGGETEAFF. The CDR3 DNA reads TGCGCCAGCACCTTGGGAGGGGAGACTGAAGCTTTCTTT.

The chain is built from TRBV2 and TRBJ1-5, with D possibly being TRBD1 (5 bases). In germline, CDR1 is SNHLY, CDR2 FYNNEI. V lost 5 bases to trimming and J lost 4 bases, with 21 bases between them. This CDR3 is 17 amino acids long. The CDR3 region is CASSRTQLTAINQPQHF. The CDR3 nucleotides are TGTGCCAGCAGTCGGACCCAACTGACAGCGATTAATCAGCCCCAGCATTTT. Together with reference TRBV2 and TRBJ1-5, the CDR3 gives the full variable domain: EPEVTQTPSHQVTQMGQEVILRCVPISNHLYFYWYRQILGQKVEFLVSFYNNEISEKSEIFDDQFSVERPDGSNFTLKIRSTKLEDSAMYFCASSRTQLTAINQPQHFGDGTRLSIL.

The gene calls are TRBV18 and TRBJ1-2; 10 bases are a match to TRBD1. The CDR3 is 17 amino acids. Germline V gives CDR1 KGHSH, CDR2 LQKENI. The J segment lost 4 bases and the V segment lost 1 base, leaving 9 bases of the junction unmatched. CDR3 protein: CASSPRAGQGGSYGYTF. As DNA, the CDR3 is TGTGCCAGCTCACCACGGGCAGGACAGGGGGGGAGCTATGGCTACACCTTC.

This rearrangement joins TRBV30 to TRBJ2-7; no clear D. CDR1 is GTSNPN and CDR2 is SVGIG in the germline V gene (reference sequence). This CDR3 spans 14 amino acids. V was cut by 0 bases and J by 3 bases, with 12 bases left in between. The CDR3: CAWSVVSEGYEQYF. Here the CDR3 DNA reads TGTGCCTGGAGTGTAGTCTCCGAAGGCTACGAGCAGTACTTC.